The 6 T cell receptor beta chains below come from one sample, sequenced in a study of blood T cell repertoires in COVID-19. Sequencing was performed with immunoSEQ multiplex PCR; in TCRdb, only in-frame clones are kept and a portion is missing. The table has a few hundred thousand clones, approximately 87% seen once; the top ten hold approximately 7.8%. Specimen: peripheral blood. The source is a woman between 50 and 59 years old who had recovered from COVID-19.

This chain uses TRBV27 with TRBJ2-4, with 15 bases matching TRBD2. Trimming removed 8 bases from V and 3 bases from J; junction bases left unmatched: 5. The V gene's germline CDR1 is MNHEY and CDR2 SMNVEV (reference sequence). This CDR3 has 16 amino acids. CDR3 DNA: TGTGCCAGCGGACTAGCGGGGGGGCCGGGCAAAAACATTCAGTACTTC. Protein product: CASGLAGGPGKNIQYF.

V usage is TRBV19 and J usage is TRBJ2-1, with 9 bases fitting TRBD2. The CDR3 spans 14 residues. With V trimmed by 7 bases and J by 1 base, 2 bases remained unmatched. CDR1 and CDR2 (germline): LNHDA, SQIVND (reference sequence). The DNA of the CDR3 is TGTGCCAGTAATCTAGCGGGGTCCTACAATGAGCAGTTCTTC. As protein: CASNLAGSYNEQFF.

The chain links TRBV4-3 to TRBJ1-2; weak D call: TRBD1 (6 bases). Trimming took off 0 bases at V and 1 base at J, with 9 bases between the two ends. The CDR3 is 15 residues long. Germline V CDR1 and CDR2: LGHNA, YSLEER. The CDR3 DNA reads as TGCGCCAGCAGCCAAGATCCAGGGGATAACTATGGCTACACCTTC. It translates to CASSQDPGDNYGYTF.

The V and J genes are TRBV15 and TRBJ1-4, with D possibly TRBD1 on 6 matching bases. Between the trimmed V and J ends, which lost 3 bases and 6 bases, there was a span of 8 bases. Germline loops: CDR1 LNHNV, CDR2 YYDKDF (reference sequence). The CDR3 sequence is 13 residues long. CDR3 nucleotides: TGTGCCACCAGCAGCGGGACACATGAAAAACTGTTTTTT. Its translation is CATSSGTHEKLFF.

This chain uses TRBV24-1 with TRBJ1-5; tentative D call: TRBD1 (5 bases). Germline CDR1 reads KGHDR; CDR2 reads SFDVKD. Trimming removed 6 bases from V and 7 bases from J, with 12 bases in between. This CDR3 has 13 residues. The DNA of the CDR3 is TGTGCCACCAGTTTCGGGCAGGGCCAGCCCCAGCATTTT. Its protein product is CATSFGQGQPQHF.

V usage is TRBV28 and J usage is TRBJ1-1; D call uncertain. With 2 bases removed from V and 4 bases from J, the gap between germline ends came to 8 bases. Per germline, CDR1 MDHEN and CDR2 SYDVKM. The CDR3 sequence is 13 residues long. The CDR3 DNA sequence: TGTGCCAGCAGTTTAGCAGGCCGCACTGAAGCTTTCTTT. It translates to CASSLAGRTEAFF.